At least ten counts were recorded for the clone carrying this T cell receptor beta chain. The antigen remains undetermined. The record originates from a study of T cells in Graves' hyperthyroidism and ophthalmopathy. The source material, RNA transcripts, was used to amplify TCR beta CDR3 regions. During a first-round RT-PCR of the TCR CDR3, the HTBI primer set was used. TCRdb fed the multiplex PCR reads into MiXCR, producing one record per CDR3 protein. The profile covers around 380,000 distinct CDR3 sequences, with roughly 14% appearing a single time and less than 25% taken by the ten largest. V was pared by 4 bases and J by 2 bases, with 9 bases between. Germline CDR1 SNHLY, CDR2 FYNNEI. The CDR3 loop spans 13 amino acids. Whole-study results and caveats: Most clonotypes that expanded in the thyroid above 0.001 also showed up in blood. Researchers report that a 13 V-J model separated ophthalmopathy from stable hyperthyroidism.

Hyperthyroidism had been newly diagnosed in patients aged 18 to 65, and its duration was under 2 months. Predating any ophthalmopathy symptoms, the blood sample was taken at first hyperthyroidism diagnosis. J is TRBJ2-7 and V is TRBV2, with TRBD2 as a possible D gene (5 bases). Input material: blood. This clonotype was sampled from a man aged 25 to 45 with Graves' hyperthyroidism that later progressed to Graves' ophthalmopathy. The DNA of the CDR3 is TGTGCCAGCAGTGCCGGGAAGCCCTACGAGCAGTACTTC. This gives the protein CASSAGKPYEQYF.